One and the same sample provided the 4 T cell receptor beta chains below, sequenced in a study of blood T cell repertoires in COVID-19. Profiling relied on immunoSEQ multiplex PCR, and the TCRdb table lists in-frame clones only, not all of them. Of approximately 190,000 clones in the sample, about four fifths are singletons; the top ten hold 7.8%. Material for sequencing was peripheral blood. These receptors were taken from a woman aged 60 to 75 with COVID-19, enrolled during active disease.

The genes are TRBV28 and TRBJ2-5, with D possibly matching TRBD2 (7 bases). Per the germline V gene, CDR1 is MDHEN and CDR2 is SYDVKM. The length of the CDR3 is 14 residues. Trimming pared 2 bases from V and 5 bases from J, leaving 12 bases between. The CDR3 loop reads CASSLRGRGETQYF. The CDR3 DNA reads as TGTGCCAGCAGTTTACGGGGGAGGGGGGAGACCCAGTACTTC.

The sample holds one count of this clone. The chain couples TRBV18 to TRBJ2-7; a weak D match, TRBD1 (5 bases). Germline CDR1 and CDR2: KGHSH and LQKENI. Trimming pared 5 bases from V and 3 bases from J, leaving 11 bases between. CDR3 size: 13 residues. The DNA of the CDR3 is TGTGCCAGCTCAGAAGAAGGGGACTACGAGCAGTACTTC. This sequence encodes CASSEEGDYEQYF.

The sample holds a few counts of this clone. The chain couples TRBV4-1 to TRBJ2-1, with 7 nucleotides matching TRBD1. CDR3 length: 15 amino acids. J gave up 4 bases and V 1 base, and 4 bases lay outside the gene matches. CDR1 and CDR2 from the germline V gene are MGHRA and YSYEKL. The CDR3 sequence is CASSQVRGYYNEQFF. The CDR3, as DNA: TGCGCCAGCAGCCAAGTCAGGGGGTATTACAATGAGCAGTTCTTC.

The V and J genes are TRBV7-8 and TRBJ2-3; tentatively, D is TRBD2 (6 bases). The germline CDR1 and CDR2 sequences are SGHVS and FQNEAQ. The CDR3 totals 15 residues. V lost 5 bases and J 8 bases, leaving 20 bases between the germline ends. Here the CDR3 DNA reads TGTGCCAGCAGCCCCCTCTTCCTATCGCGGGGTACGCAGTATTTT. Translated: CASSPLFLSRGTQYF.